This is a list of T cell receptor beta chains from one sample in a study of CXCR3-negative and CXCR3-positive naive CD8 T cells. From its re-call of the 5' RACE reads, TCRdb lists each CDR3 protein once, without DNA. Its table lists about 150,000 distinct CDR3 sequences. The sample taken for sequencing was naive CXCR3+ CD8+ T cells from blood. These receptors originate from a human donor in good health. Some clones in this sample may be carry-over from other donors' samples. Both conserved end residues are part of each CDR3. The order of the fields is J gene, V gene, CDR3 protein.

>TRBJ1-1|TRBV5-4
CASHRGQGGPEAFF
>TRBJ2-2|TRBV3-1
CASSQEYGEGTGELFF
>TRBJ1-1|TRBV20-1
CSARDSGGAITEAFF
>TRBJ2-2|TRBV29-1
CSVEDGMNTGELFF
>TRBJ2-1|TRBV29-1
CSVDTSGRAYNEQFF
>TRBJ2-7|TRBV20-1
CSASNSGGFYEQYF
>TRBJ1-5|TRBV29-1
CSVVTEGLGSNQPQHF
>TRBJ2-3|TRBV21-1
CASSTKGSSTQYF
>TRBJ2-7|TRBV7-8
CASSFLWTGESEQYF
>TRBJ2-1|TRBV4-1
CASSQDASGGALNEQFF
>TRBJ2-7|TRBV29-1
CSVEGTGTSHYEQYF
>TRBJ2-1|TRBV7-6
CASSSNIVPARDNEQFF
>TRBJ2-3|TRBV12-3/TRBV12-4
CASSLDQGVTDTQYF
>TRBJ1-1|TRBV6-6
CASSYRGGNTEAFF
>TRBJ2-7|TRBV12-3/TRBV12-4
CASRMGTANAYEQYF
>TRBJ2-7|TRBV29-1
CSVGTGGEQYF
>TRBJ2-3|TRBV27
CASSLYPGTDTQYF
>TRBJ2-1|TRBV6-2/TRBV6-3
CASRPGQGDYNEQFF
>TRBJ2-5|TRBV5-5
CARGLAGVEETQYF
>TRBJ2-6|TRBV19
CASTLQGGGSNVLTF
>TRBJ2-7|TRBV20-1
CSARETASYEQYF
>TRBJ2-5|TRBV28
CASSATTLGETQYF
>TRBJ2-7|TRBV4-1
CASSQGLAVYEQYF
>TRBJ2-3|TRBV5-4
CASSPPSGRLSDTQYF
>TRBJ1-1|TRBV7-9
CASITGQGGGTEAFF
>TRBJ2-5|TRBV28
CASSIQETQYF
>TRBJ1-6|TRBV4-3
CASSQEPALDRAPDNSPLHF
>TRBJ2-7|TRBV7-9
CASSSWTGSKNEQYF
>TRBJ2-3|TRBV13
CASSLVAAGVYDTQYF